One and the same sample provided the 18 T cell receptor beta chains below, sequenced in a study of cytomegalovirus exposure and HLA in healthy donors. The primer mix had 60 Vbeta and 13 Jbeta primers. Sequenced by immunoSEQ multiplex PCR; TCRdb stores in-frame clones only, minus some. The profile covers under 200,000 clones, with about 80% appearing a single time and about 2.3% taken by the ten largest. Material: PBMCs. The source of these receptors is a woman aged 45-59 years in good health and CMV-seronegative.

The rearrangement uses TRBV19 and TRBJ1-5; 7 nucleotides line up with TRBD1. The CDR3 has 15 amino acids. Germline V gene data show CDR1 as LNHDA and CDR2 as SQIVND (reference sequence). V shed 4 bases, J shed 1 base, and the junction held 4 bases outside the gene matches. In nucleotides, the CDR3 is TGTGCCAGTAGTACACAGGGGAACAGCAATCAGCCCCAGCATTTT. Translation gives CASSTQGNSNQPQHF.

The genes are TRBV2 and TRBJ1-5; D remains unclear. V gave up 5 bases and J gave up 2 bases, with 13 bases separating them. Germline V lookup: CDR1 SNHLY, CDR2 FYNNEI. CDR3 length: 15 amino acids. This CDR3 is CASSIRPGGNQPQHF. CDR3 sequence (DNA): TGTGCCAGCAGTATTCGGCCCGGGGGCAATCAGCCCCAGCATTTT.

This clone was detected only a few times. The V gene is TRBV19, the J gene TRBJ1-3, with unresolved D. Germline loops: CDR1 LNHDA, CDR2 SQIVND (reference sequence). V was shortened by 6 bases and J by 4 bases, with 13 bases between the two germline ends. This CDR3 contains 14 residues. CDR3 amino acids: CASRARALGNTIYF. The DNA of the CDR3 is TGTGCCAGTAGGGCCCGTGCCCTGGGAAACACCATATATTTT.

The rearrangement uses TRBV29-1 and TRBJ2-4; 7 bases are shared with TRBD1. The junction had 4 bases not matched to a gene; V was cut back by 8 bases and J by 0 bases. Germline-derived CDR1 and CDR2 are SQVTM and ANQGSEA. This CDR3 is built from 13 residues. The CDR3 sequence is CSIRGLAKNIQYF. CDR3 nucleotide sequence: TGCAGCATCAGGGGGTTAGCCAAAAACATTCAGTACTTC.

V and J are TRBV30 and TRBJ1-2, with 7 bases identical to TRBD1. The CDR3 sequence is 14 residues long. Germline assignment: CDR1 GTSNPN and CDR2 SVGIG (reference sequence). V shed 2 bases and J 4 bases; nucleotides not matched to a gene: 7. CDR3 in amino acids: CAWSRQGRIYGYTF. The CDR3 DNA sequence: TGTGCCTGGAGTAGACAGGGCCGAATCTATGGCTACACCTTC.

V gene TRBV18 combines with J gene TRBJ1-5, with D tentatively TRBD1 (6 bases). Trimming took off 3 bases at V and 4 bases at J, with 13 bases between the two ends. The germline V gene has CDR1 KGHSH and CDR2 LQKENI. The CDR3 covers 15 residues. The CDR3 reads CASSPFGTNNQPQHF. CDR3 coding DNA: TGTGCCAGCTCACCCTTCGGGACAAATAATCAGCCCCAGCATTTT.

The chain couples TRBV5-8 to TRBJ2-5; D is uncertain. Gene TRBJ2-7 matches the end of the DNA better, so the J call may be wrong. The CDR3 extends over 11 amino acids. Per the germline V gene, CDR1 is SGHTS and CDR2 is YDEGEE. CDR3 nucleotide sequence: TGTGCCAGCAGCTTAACCTACGAGCAGTACTTC. This sequence encodes CASSLTYEQYF.

The chain uses TRBV9 and TRBJ2-1, with D possibly TRBD2 on 5 matching bases. CDR3 size: 15 residues. The germline gives CDR1 SGDLS, CDR2 YYNGEE. V was trimmed by 1 base and J by 0 bases, leaving 8 bases between them. The CDR3 nucleotides are TGTGCCAGCAGCGTATTTGAGGGCTCCTACAATGAGCAGTTCTTC. It yields the protein CASSVFEGSYNEQFF.

The chain joins TRBV7-2 to TRBJ1-4; tentative D call: TRBD1 (5 bases). Germline CDR1 SGHTA, CDR2 FQGNSA. The germline V and J ends were trimmed by 4 bases and 3 bases, with 15 bases remaining between them. The CDR3 has 16 residues. Written as DNA, the CDR3 is TGTGCCAGCAGCTCGGGACGGGGGAGGGCTAATGAAAAACTGTTTTTT. As protein: CASSSGRGRANEKLFF.

The V call is TRBV9, the J call TRBJ2-2; 9 bases are a match to TRBD1. Germline loops: CDR1 SGDLS, CDR2 YYNGEE. Germline trimming cut 0 bases from V and 4 bases from J; bases unmatched to any gene: 4. This CDR3 contains 16 residues. The chain's CDR3 is CASSVATGGATGELFF. The CDR3 DNA follows: TGTGCCAGCAGCGTAGCGACAGGGGGGGCCACCGGGGAGCTGTTTTTT.

This chain uses TRBV5-6 with TRBJ2-7; the match to TRBD2 covers 8 bases. Per germline, CDR1 SGHDT and CDR2 YYEEEE. Losses at the gene ends were 4 bases for V and 3 bases for J; bases not matched to a gene: 6. The CDR3 has 14 residues. CDR3 sequence reads: CASSLGLDFYEQYF. The CDR3 DNA is TGTGCCAGCAGCCTGGGACTAGACTTCTACGAGCAGTACTTC.

This clone was seen a few times. Mismatch with germline at one junction end may stem from a read error. The chain recombines TRBV7-9 with TRBJ2-3; D remains ambiguous. The CDR3 covers 11 residues. Germline V gives CDR1 SEHNR, CDR2 FQNEAQ (reference sequence). The CDR3 spells CSSSSTDTQYF. In DNA, the CDR3 is TGTTCCAGCAGCTCAACAGATACGCAGTATTTT.

In this sample, this clone turned up a few times. The rearrangement joins TRBV5-5 to TRBJ2-3; 10 bases are a match to TRBD2. Germline V gene lookup returns CDR1 SGHKS and CDR2 YYEKEE (reference sequence). This CDR3 is built from 14 residues. The V segment lost 4 bases and the J segment 6 bases; nucleotides outside the gene matches: 5. The CDR3 DNA sequence: TGTGCCAGCAGCCCAGGACTAGCGGCTGATACGCAGTATTTT. Translating gives CASSPGLAADTQYF.

This chain joins TRBV29-1 and TRBJ2-5, with 8 bases lining up with TRBD2. The V and J ends lost 7 bases and 5 bases, in that order; junction bases with no gene match: 9. This CDR3 contains 13 residues. Per the germline V gene, CDR1 is SQVTM and CDR2 is ANQGSEA. The CDR3 bases are TGCAGCGCGGATTCGGGGGGGCCGGAGACCCAGTACTTC. Translating gives CSADSGGPETQYF.

As to this clone: One junction end does not reproduce the germline sequence, and a read error may be involved. The chain employs TRBV7-9 and TRBJ1-1; D not resolved. Germline lookup yields CDR1 SEHNR and CDR2 FQNEAQ (reference sequence). This CDR3 is 13 amino acids long. CDR3 loop: CSSPPDGDTEAFF. The CDR3 nucleotides are TGTTCCAGTCCCCCCGACGGGGACACTGAAGCTTTCTTT.

V is TRBV6-6 and J is TRBJ1-3, with 8 bases matching TRBD1. V dropped 7 bases and J dropped 2; count of bases not matched to a gene: 4. The CDR3 has 14 amino acids. Per the germline V gene, CDR1 is MNHNY and CDR2 is SVGAGI (reference sequence). The chain's CDR3 is CASTQGDAGNTIYF. The CDR3 coding sequence is TGTGCCAGCACACAGGGGGACGCTGGAAACACCATATATTTT.

The rearrangement uses TRBV10-3 and TRBJ2-3; 10 bases fit TRBD2. The CDR3 spans 15 residues. The germline gives CDR1 ENHRY, CDR2 SYGVKD. V shed 5 bases and J 1 base; nucleotides not matched to a gene: 3. The CDR3 sequence: CAISTLAGGTDTQYF. The CDR3 DNA reads as TGTGCCATCAGTACGCTAGCGGGAGGCACAGATACGCAGTATTTT.

DNA of the CDR3: TGTGCCAGCAGTCCTACCCGGACAGGCAGCACTGAAGCTTTCTTT. Residues: CASSPTRTGSTEAFF. V gene TRBV6-1 combines with J gene TRBJ1-1; 7 nucleotides match TRBD1. The CDR3 covers 15 residues. Germline CDR1 and CDR2: MNHNS and SASEGT. Trimming took 5 bases from V and 4 from J; bases not matched to a gene: 10.